One and the same sample provided the 19 T cell receptor beta chains below, sequenced in a study of blood T cell repertoires in COVID-19 (TCRdb year 2020). Preparation of the library involved the immunoSEQ multiplex PCR assay. Drawn from immuneACCESS, this table holds only the in-frame rearrangements with V and J called that TCRdb kept. Clones are partly lost; checked studies trace under half to an unresolved V gene and leave the rest unexplained. In all, the sample holds 250,000 to 350,000 clones, and around 87% of those were seen once. Roughly 8% of the sample is in the top ten clones. Sequenced input: peripheral blood. The receptors stem from a woman between 50 and 59 years old who had recovered from COVID-19.

The chain joins TRBV19 to TRBJ2-1; 8 bases agree with TRBD1. The trim removed 6 bases at V and 7 bases at J, leaving 8 bases unmatched. The CDR3 spans 14 residues. Per germline, CDR1 LNHDA and CDR2 SQIVND (reference sequence). The CDR3 coding sequence is TGTGCCAGTAGGACCTCAGGGGGCGGGAATGAGCAGTTCTTC. The encoded protein is CASRTSGGGNEQFF.

The rearrangement links TRBV7-2 to TRBJ1-4, with no clear D. Trimming took 3 bases from V and 8 from J, leaving 4 bases between them. This CDR3 has 11 amino acids. Germline CDR1 reads SGHTA; CDR2 reads FQGNSA. The CDR3 bases are TGTGCCAGCAGCTTCGGGGAAAAACTGTTTTTT. This codes for CASSFGEKLFF.

This chain joins TRBV7-2 and TRBJ2-7; tentatively, D is TRBD1 (5 bases). The V end lost 1 base, the J end lost 1 base, and 11 bases lay between the germline ends. CDR1 is SGHTA, CDR2 FQGNSA, per germline. The CDR3 is 15 amino acids. This CDR3 reads CASSLGTSTSYEQYF. CDR3 nucleotide sequence: TGTGCCAGCAGCTTAGGGACATCTACATCCTACGAGCAGTACTTC.

V and J are TRBV28 and TRBJ2-3; no reliable D call. Trimming took off 8 bases at V and 0 bases at J, with 12 bases between the two ends. This CDR3 has 14 amino acids. The germline gives CDR1 MDHEN, CDR2 SYDVKM. CDR3 nucleotide sequence: TGTGCCAGCCAGAACAGACCTAGCACAGATACGCAGTATTTT. This gives the protein CASQNRPSTDTQYF.

The CDR3 spells CASSPRQASTDTQYF. The CDR3 nucleotides are TGTGCCAGCTCACCACGACAGGCCAGCACAGATACGCAGTATTTT. This chain joins TRBV18 and TRBJ2-3; a possible D gene is TRBD1 (6 bases). V dropped 1 base and J dropped 0 bases, with 8 bases sitting between them. The germline V gene encodes CDR1 KGHSH and CDR2 LQKENI. The CDR3 loop spans 15 amino acids.

This rearrangement joins TRBV7-8 to TRBJ2-1; D gene unclear. The CDR3 has 14 amino acids. The germline V and J ends were trimmed by 1 base and 0 bases, with 4 bases remaining between them. From germline, CDR1 is SGHVS and CDR2 FQNEAQ. The CDR3 reads CASSLGASYNEQFF. The CDR3, as DNA: TGTGCCAGCAGCTTAGGGGCCTCCTACAATGAGCAGTTCTTC.

The chain links TRBV12-3 or TRBV12-4 to TRBJ1-2, with D possibly being TRBD1 (6 bases). This CDR3 spans 13 amino acids. V lost 3 bases, J lost 12 bases, and 17 bases lay in between. The CDR3 region is CASSFEGHIIDTF. The CDR3 nucleotides are TGTGCCAGCAGTTTTGAGGGACATATAATTGACACCTTC.

The V and J genes are TRBV3-1 (or the pseudogene TRBV3-2) and TRBJ1-1; 9 positions agree with TRBD1. The CDR3 totals 12 residues. The germline CDR1 and CDR2 sequences are LGHDT and YNNKEL (reference sequence). J was trimmed by 10 bases and V by 4 bases; bases with no gene match: 4. CDR3 bases: TGTGCCAGCAGCCTGGGACAGGGAAGAGCTTTCTTT. This gives the protein CASSLGQGRAFF.

The chain links TRBV7-9 to TRBJ2-2, with D perhaps matching TRBD1 (5 bases). The CDR3 is made up of 17 amino acids. The germline gives CDR1 SEHNR, CDR2 FQNEAQ (reference sequence). V shed 4 bases and J shed 6 bases, with 21 bases lying between them. The CDR3 DNA reads TGTGCCAGCAGCTCCCAGGGTGGCCCAGGGTTGGCCGGGGAGCTGTTTTTT. It encodes CASSSQGGPGLAGELFF.

This rearrangement joins TRBV19 to TRBJ2-7; D ambiguous. V was shortened by 2 bases and J by 10 bases, with 15 bases between the two germline ends. The CDR3 loop spans 13 amino acids. The germline gives CDR1 LNHDA, CDR2 SQIVND (reference sequence). CDR3 DNA sequence: TGTGCCAGTAGTATACCCCAGACAAGCTCACAGTACTTC. Protein: CASSIPQTSSQYF.

This clone was seen a handful of times. The rearrangement uses TRBV5-1 and TRBJ2-7; D might be TRBD2 (7 bases). From germline, CDR1 is SGHRS and CDR2 YFSETQ. V was shortened by 5 bases and J by 3 bases, with 18 bases between the two germline ends. The length of the CDR3 is 15 residues. CDR3 protein: CASSENAGADYEQYF. The CDR3 DNA sequence: TGCGCCAGCAGTGAGAACGCGGGGGCTGACTACGAGCAGTACTTC.

The chain is built from TRBV19 and TRBJ2-5, with TRBD2 as a possible D gene (5 bases). This CDR3 is 13 amino acids long. The germline gives CDR1 LNHDA, CDR2 SQIVND (reference sequence). V lost 5 bases and J lost 3, with 10 bases in between. The CDR3 DNA reads as TGTGCCAGTAGTCTTCGGGGAGAAGAGACCCAGTACTTC. Its translation: CASSLRGEETQYF.

The chain couples TRBV2 to TRBJ2-7, with no clear D. Trimming cost V 4 bases and J 0 bases, with 13 bases left between them. The CDR3 runs to 15 residues. CDR1 is SNHLY, CDR2 FYNNEI, per germline. The DNA for the CDR3 is TGTGCCAGCAGTGTCAGACTTTTAAGCTCCTACGAGCAGTACTTC. Encoded protein: CASSVRLLSSYEQYF.

The chain combines TRBV4-3 with TRBJ2-2; D gene ambiguous. The CDR3 runs to 14 residues. Trimming cost V 4 bases and J 2 bases, with 8 bases left between them. Looked up from germline, CDR1 is LGHNA and CDR2 is YSLEER. CDR3 region: CASSLTSNTGELFF. The CDR3 DNA sequence: TGCGCCAGCAGCCTCACAAGTAACACCGGGGAGCTGTTTTTT.

The V and J genes are TRBV29-1 and TRBJ2-2; no firm D call. Germline CDR1 is SQVTM and CDR2 is ANQGSEA. V lost 4 bases and J lost 4, with 4 bases in between. This CDR3 has 11 amino acids. In DNA form, the CDR3 reads TGCAGCGTTGGAGGCACCGGGGAGCTGTTTTTT. It codes for CSVGGTGELFF.

J is TRBJ2-1 and V is TRBV24-1; the D gene is possibly TRBD1 (6 bases). The germline CDR1 and CDR2 sequences are KGHDR and SFDVKD. The CDR3 totals 12 residues. V lost 10 bases, J lost 10 bases, and 16 bases lay in between. In DNA, the CDR3 is TGTGCCACAGGGGGTGAGGTAGGGGAGCAGTTCTTC. It yields the protein CATGGEVGEQFF.

In this sample, this clone is medium-sized. J is TRBJ1-4 and V is TRBV19; tentatively, D is TRBD1 (5 bases). The CDR3 is 15 residues long. Per the germline V gene, CDR1 is LNHDA and CDR2 is SQIVND (reference sequence). Trimming pared 11 bases from V and 0 bases from J, leaving 16 bases between. The CDR3 reads CAAGRGSATNEKLFF. CDR3 nucleotide sequence: TGTGCCGCAGGGCGCGGAAGTGCAACTAATGAAAAACTGTTTTTT.

The rearrangement joins TRBV28 to TRBJ1-2; 9 bases align to TRBD1. The CDR3 covers 13 residues. V shed 6 bases, J shed 6 bases, and the junction held 5 bases outside the gene matches. Germline loops: CDR1 MDHEN, CDR2 SYDVKM. CDR3 region: CASRYRGLDGYTF. CDR3 DNA: TGTGCCAGCAGGTACAGGGGGCTAGATGGCTACACCTTC.

This clone was recorded once. The chain joins TRBV7-9 to TRBJ1-2, with unresolved D. Per the germline V gene, CDR1 is SEHNR and CDR2 is FQNEAQ (reference sequence). This CDR3 comprises 16 residues. V gave up 4 bases and J gave up 1 base, with 16 bases separating them. The CDR3 here is CASSSQPLTVNYGYTF. The CDR3 region has the DNA TGTGCCAGCAGCTCCCAACCCTTAACAGTTAACTATGGCTACACCTTC.